This is a list of T cell receptor beta chains from one sample in a study of identical twins. Using its own MiXCR run on the 5' RACE reads, TCRdb lists one record per CDR3 protein. Of some 1,600,000 distinct CDR3 sequences in the sample, under 35% were seen once. Sequenced sample: cord blood. The receptor source for this set is a newborn girl in good health. Each CDR3 is given with its conserved first and last residue. Each record gives: V gene, J gene, clone size, D gene, CDR3 length, CDR3 DNA, CDR3 protein. D genes are given only for firm matches. Where a row states a size, it is once, few, many or the class of an expanded clone; other rows omit it.

v_gene: TRBV11-2; j_gene: TRBJ1-2; abundance: few; d_gene: TRBD1; len: 16; CDR3nt: TGTGCCAGCAGCTTAGGACGGGACAGGCCTGACTATGGCTACACCTTC; CDR3aa: CASSLGRDRPDYGYTF
v_gene: TRBV6-2/TRBV6-3; j_gene: TRBJ1-2; abundance: -; d_gene: TRBD1; len: 15; CDR3nt: TGTGCCAGCAGTGAGTTTGGGACAGCTTTCTATGGCTACACCTTC; CDR3aa: CASSEFGTAFYGYTF
v_gene: TRBV7-2; j_gene: TRBJ2-7; abundance: -; d_gene: -; len: 15; CDR3nt: TGTGCCAGCAGCTTATCTTCGGCCACTGTCACCGAGCAGTACTTC; CDR3aa: CASSLSSATVTEQYF
v_gene: TRBV20-1; j_gene: TRBJ2-1; abundance: few; d_gene: -; len: 13; CDR3nt: TGCAGTGCTAGAGAAGGTAGGGAGAATGAGCAGTTCTTC; CDR3aa: CSAREGRENEQFF
v_gene: TRBV6-2/TRBV6-3; j_gene: TRBJ2-7; abundance: few; d_gene: -; len: 14; CDR3nt: TGTGCCAGCAGTTGGTACCCAGGGCCCTACGAGCAGTACTTC; CDR3aa: CASSWYPGPYEQYF
v_gene: TRBV20-1; j_gene: TRBJ2-7; abundance: -; d_gene: -; len: 14; CDR3nt: TGCAGTGCTAGACTCCTCGGACTGATCTACGAGCAGTACTTC; CDR3aa: CSARLLGLIYEQYF
v_gene: TRBV28; j_gene: TRBJ2-2; abundance: once; d_gene: TRBD2; len: 23; CDR3nt: TGTGCCAGCAGTTTATGCGTCCACATCTGGGGACTAGCGGGAGAAAAGTGCTCCGGGGAGCTGTTTTTT; CDR3aa: CASSLCVHIWGLAGEKCSGELFF
v_gene: TRBV6-1; j_gene: TRBJ2-3; abundance: few; d_gene: -; len: 14; CDR3nt: TGTGCCAGCAGGACCAACCCTTTCACAGATACGCAGTATTTT; CDR3aa: CASRTNPFTDTQYF
v_gene: TRBV28; j_gene: TRBJ2-7; abundance: few; d_gene: TRBD1; len: 15; CDR3nt: TGTGCCAGCACCTATGACAGGGGGTACTCCTACGAGCAGTACTTC; CDR3aa: CASTYDRGYSYEQYF
v_gene: TRBV5-5; j_gene: TRBJ1-1; abundance: -; d_gene: TRBD1; len: 17; CDR3nt: TGTGCCAGCAACACGATTTCCGGGACAGGGCTGAACACTGAAGCTTTCTTT; CDR3aa: CASNTISGTGLNTEAFF
v_gene: TRBV3-1; j_gene: TRBJ1-4; abundance: -; d_gene: -; len: 15; CDR3nt: TGTGCCAGCAGCCAAGGGGACGTGCCTAATGAAAAACTGTTTTTT; CDR3aa: CASSQGDVPNEKLFF
v_gene: TRBV6-6; j_gene: TRBJ2-1; abundance: -; d_gene: TRBD1; len: 15; CDR3nt: TGTGCCTGCAGTTACTCAGGGGGCTCCTACAATGAGCAGTTCTTC; CDR3aa: CACSYSGGSYNEQFF
v_gene: TRBV20-1; j_gene: TRBJ2-7; abundance: -; d_gene: -; len: 15; CDR3nt: TGCAGTGTCGCCGGGATTAAGGGGAGAGCCTACGAGCAGTACTTC; CDR3aa: CSVAGIKGRAYEQYF
v_gene: TRBV11-2; j_gene: TRBJ2-7; abundance: once; d_gene: -; len: 18; CDR3nt: TGTGCCAGCAGCTTAGAACCCCGTCGGCCTCCTTCCTACAATGAGCAGTACTTC; CDR3aa: CASSLEPRRPPSYNEQYF
v_gene: TRBV3-1; j_gene: TRBJ2-7; abundance: -; d_gene: TRBD1; len: 14; CDR3nt: TGTGTCAGCAGCCAAGGGACAGGTCCCTACGAGCAGTACTTC; CDR3aa: CVSSQGTGPYEQYF
v_gene: TRBV18; j_gene: TRBJ1-4; abundance: -; d_gene: TRBD1; len: 15; CDR3nt: TGTGCCAGCTCACTACAGGGGCGACATAATGAAAAACTGTTTTTT; CDR3aa: CASSLQGRHNEKLFF
v_gene: TRBV12-3/TRBV12-4; j_gene: TRBJ2-1; abundance: -; d_gene: -; len: 15; CDR3nt: TGTGCCAGCAGACCGACTTTAAGCTCCTACAATGAGCAGTTCTTC; CDR3aa: CASRPTLSSYNEQFF
v_gene: TRBV20-1; j_gene: TRBJ2-1; abundance: few; d_gene: TRBD2; len: 18; CDR3nt: TGCAGTGCTAGAGTCAGCGGGGGGGCCCTAAGCTCCTACAATGAGCAGTTCTTC; CDR3aa: CSARVSGGALSSYNEQFF
v_gene: TRBV28; j_gene: TRBJ1-2; abundance: few; d_gene: -; len: 13; CDR3nt: TGTGCCAGCGGGAAGACAGGACCCTATGGCTACACCTTC; CDR3aa: CASGKTGPYGYTF
v_gene: TRBV9; j_gene: TRBJ2-7; abundance: -; d_gene: -; len: 16; CDR3nt: TGTGCCAGCAGCGTAGGAGAAACGGCCCCGTACAATGAGCAGTACTTC; CDR3aa: CASSVGETAPYNEQYF
v_gene: TRBV29-1; j_gene: TRBJ2-7; abundance: few; d_gene: TRBD1; len: 13; CDR3nt: TGCAGCGTTGGGACAGGGGGCATCTACGAGCAGTACTTC; CDR3aa: CSVGTGGIYEQYF
v_gene: TRBV7-2; j_gene: TRBJ2-6; abundance: -; d_gene: TRBD1; len: 16; CDR3nt: TGTGCCAGCACCCGGGACAGGGGGCCTGGGGCCAACGTCCTGACTTTC; CDR3aa: CASTRDRGPGANVLTF
v_gene: TRBV28; j_gene: TRBJ1-5; abundance: -; d_gene: -; len: 17; CDR3nt: TGTGCCAGCAGTTTATGGGAGGGACACCATAGCAATCAGCCCCAGCATTTT; CDR3aa: CASSLWEGHHSNQPQHF
v_gene: TRBV4-1; j_gene: TRBJ2-5; abundance: few; d_gene: -; len: 16; CDR3nt: TGCGCCAGCAGCCACGCTGCGGGGGCGTACCAAGAGACCCAGTACTTC; CDR3aa: CASSHAAGAYQETQYF
v_gene: TRBV28; j_gene: TRBJ2-3; abundance: -; d_gene: -; len: 15; CDR3nt: TGTGCCAGCAGTCTAGCCAGGGAGGGCACAGATACGCAGTATTTT; CDR3aa: CASSLAREGTDTQYF
v_gene: TRBV4-1; j_gene: TRBJ2-2; abundance: -; d_gene: -; len: 16; CDR3nt: TGCGCCAGCAGCCAGTTTTCGCTAGCCAGAACCGGGGAGCTGTTTTTT; CDR3aa: CASSQFSLARTGELFF
v_gene: TRBV7-2; j_gene: TRBJ2-2; abundance: -; d_gene: TRBD2; len: 19; CDR3nt: TGTGCCAGCAGCCCGCGTCCCGGGACTAGCGGGATCAACACCGGGGAGCTGTTTTTT; CDR3aa: CASSPRPGTSGINTGELFF
v_gene: TRBV27; j_gene: TRBJ1-6; abundance: -; d_gene: -; len: 15; CDR3nt: TGTGCCAGCAGTTTATTGATTACGGGGGGTTCACCCCTCCACTTT; CDR3aa: CASSLLITGGSPLHF
v_gene: TRBV25-1; j_gene: TRBJ1-6; abundance: few; d_gene: -; len: 15; CDR3nt: TGTGCCAGCGGACCCGGGACGGACAATAATTCACCCCTCCACTTT; CDR3aa: CASGPGTDNNSPLHF